The 19 T cell receptor beta chains in this list originate from one sample, sequenced in a study of T cells in Graves' hyperthyroidism and ophthalmopathy. RNA transcripts provided the source from which TCR beta CDR3 regions were amplified. TCR CDR3 regions were first amplified by RT-PCR with HTBI primers. TCRdb re-called the multiplex PCR reads with MiXCR, one entry per CDR3 protein. The table lists around 760,000 distinct CDR3 sequences, around a third of them singletons. Sample: blood. The receptors come from a middle-aged woman with Graves' hyperthyroidism.

Points on this clonotype: A much larger clone lies a single base off, so this may be a read error. The CDR3 does not end in the conserved phenylalanine or tryptophan, so this is likely a read error. This chain links TRBV5-1 with TRBJ2-6; D is perhaps TRBD1 (5 bases). Germline V gene data show CDR1 as SGHRS and CDR2 as YFSETQ. The CDR3 covers 15 residues. V was cut by 5 bases and J by 0 bases, with 9 bases left in between. The CDR3 loop reads CASSPQASGANVLTS. CDR3 nucleotide sequence: TGCGCCAGCAGTCCACAGGCCTCTGGGGCCAACGTCCTGACTTCC.

This chain links TRBV12-3 or TRBV12-4 with TRBJ1-1; D unclear. The CDR3 sequence is 14 residues long. V dropped 3 bases and J dropped 3 bases, with 11 bases sitting between them. CDR3 coding DNA: TGTGCCAGCAGTTTCTGGAGGCAGGACACTGAAGCTTTCTTT. Translation gives CASSFWRQDTEAFF.

This rearrangement joins TRBV10-3 to TRBJ2-3, with 8 bases aligning to TRBD1. Looked up from germline, CDR1 is ENHRY and CDR2 is SYGVKD. With 3 bases clipped from V and 4 bases from J, the junction kept 9 bases outside the gene matches. The CDR3 consists of 16 residues. The DNA of the CDR3 is TGTGCCATCAGTGATAGGACAGGGATGAGTGCAGATACGCAGTATTTT. Amino acid sequence: CAISDRTGMSADTQYF.

The chain employs TRBV28 and TRBJ2-2; tentatively, D is TRBD1 or TRBD2 (6 bases each). The CDR3 runs 16 residues. CDR1 is MDHEN and CDR2 is SYDVKM in the germline V gene. Trimming removed 8 bases at V and 4 bases at J, with 20 bases between. CDR3 DNA: TGTGCCAGCGGACTAACACAGGGCACTCGCACCGGGGAGCTGTTTTTT. The encoded protein is CASGLTQGTRTGELFF. Full variable domain (remainder filled in from reference TRBV28 and TRBJ2-2): DVKVTQSSRYLVKRTGEKVFLECVQDMDHENMFWYRQDPGLGLRLIYFSYDVKMKEKGDIPEGYSVSREKKERFSLILESASTNQTSMYLCASGLTQGTRTGELFFGEGSRLTVL.

This clonotype was counted many times. The chain links TRBV12-3 or TRBV12-4 to TRBJ1-1, with a tentative D call TRBD1 (5 bases). The germline V and J ends were trimmed by 7 bases and 1 base, with 13 bases remaining between them. The CDR3 runs to 14 residues. CDR3: CASMGQGTNTEAFF. The DNA for the CDR3 is TGTGCCAGCATGGGGCAGGGAACGAACACTGAAGCTTTCTTT.

This clonotype was seen repeatedly, ten times or more. The chain joins TRBV12-3 or TRBV12-4 to TRBJ1-1; the D gene is possibly TRBD1 (5 bases). CDR3 size: 13 residues. Trimming took 10 bases from V and 1 from J, leaving 13 bases between them. The CDR3 here is CATQSGGNTEAFF. The CDR3 bases are TGTGCCACCCAAAGCGGGGGGAACACTGAAGCTTTCTTT.

This clonotype has ten or more counts. The chain employs TRBV9 and TRBJ1-6, with TRBD1 matching over 10 bases. V lost 3 bases and J lost 11; bases outside the gene matches: 5. CDR1 is SGDLS and CDR2 is YYNGEE in the germline V gene. This CDR3 is built from 14 residues. CDR3 sequence reads: CASSGDRGFPPLHF. In DNA form, the CDR3 reads TGTGCCAGCAGCGGGGACAGGGGCTTCCCACCCCTCCACTTT.

This clonotype was seen a handful of times. CDR3 loop: CASSIHRGPLEEQYF. In DNA, the CDR3 is TGTGCCAGCAGCATTCACAGGGGGCCTCTAGAAGAGCAGTACTTC. This chain connects TRBV7-8 to TRBJ2-7; 9 bases are a match to TRBD1. The V gene's germline CDR1 is SGHVS and CDR2 FQNEAQ. The CDR3 consists of 15 residues. J was trimmed by 7 bases and V by 5 bases; bases with no gene match: 12.

The rearrangement links TRBV10-3 to TRBJ1-3; 8 bases line up with TRBD1. From germline, CDR1 is ENHRY and CDR2 SYGVKD. J lost 4 bases, V lost 5 bases, and 10 bases had no gene match. This CDR3 comprises 16 residues. CDR3 loop: CAISSTGDGTGNTIYF. The CDR3 DNA follows: TGTGCCATCAGTTCGACAGGGGACGGAACGGGAAACACCATATATTTT.

This clonotype has ten or more counts. The rearrangement links TRBV15 to TRBJ2-5, with D perhaps TRBD2 (6 bases). The ends were cut back, 0 bases at V and 5 bases at J, with 13 bases in the middle. Germline CDR1 LNHNV, CDR2 YYDKDF (reference sequence). This CDR3 contains 15 residues. In nucleotides, the CDR3 is TGTGCCACCAGCAGAGATCTTGGGACTGGGGAGACCCAGTACTTC. Residues: CATSRDLGTGETQYF.

V gene TRBV2 combines with J gene TRBJ1-3, with D uncertain. Germline assignment: CDR1 SNHLY and CDR2 FYNNEI. This CDR3 region has 18 residues. Trimming removed 5 bases at V and 0 bases at J, with 20 bases between. The CDR3 sequence is CASSNYEQKGISGNTIYF. The CDR3 region has the DNA TGTGCCAGCAGTAACTATGAGCAAAAGGGAATCTCTGGAAACACCATATATTTT. The full variable domain, its missing parts supplied by reference TRBV2 and TRBJ1-3, is EPEVTQTPSHQVTQMGQEVILRCVPISNHLYFYWYRQILGQKVEFLVSFYNNEISEKSEIFDDQFSVERPDGSNFTLKIRSTKLEDSAMYFCASSNYEQKGISGNTIYFGEGSWLTVV.

This clonotype was seen ten or more times. The chain joins TRBV7-9 to TRBJ2-5; D is unclear. The CDR3 sequence is 11 residues long. In germline, CDR1 is SEHNR, CDR2 FQNEAQ (reference sequence). V dropped 3 bases and J dropped 4 bases, with 3 bases sitting between them. The DNA for the CDR3 is TGTGCCAGCAGCTTGCTAGAGACCCAGTACTTC. Residues: CASSLLETQYF. Together with reference TRBV7-9 and TRBJ2-5, the CDR3 gives the full variable domain: DTGVSQNPRHKITKRGQNVTFRCDPISEHNRLYWYRQTLGQGPEFLTYFQNEAQLEKSRLLSDRFSAERPKGSFSTLEIQRTEQGDSAMYLCASSLLETQYFGPGTRLLVL.

To note about this clonotype: A read error may produce the germline difference seen at one junction end. The V and J genes are TRBV7-2 and TRBJ1-3, with D tentatively TRBD1 (5 bases). The CDR3 covers 19 residues. Germline V gene sequence: CDR1 SGHTA, CDR2 FQGNSA. The CDR3 is CASSQVLPGPSITGNTIYF. The CDR3 bases are TGCGCCAGCAGCCAAGTATTACCGGGACCCAGTATCACCGGAAACACCATATATTTT.

The V and J genes are TRBV30 and TRBJ2-5; D unclear. The end of the DNA is better explained by TRBJ2-7, so the J call may be wrong. Germline CDR1 is GTSNPN and CDR2 is SVGIG (reference sequence). CDR3 length: 13 amino acids. The CDR3 DNA is TGTGCCTGGAGTGTTTCCGACCTCTACGAGCAGTACTTC. Protein: CAWSVSDLYEQYF.

The chain combines TRBV4-3 with TRBJ1-5; D gene unclear. The germline V gene has CDR1 LGHNA and CDR2 YSLEER. Trimming took off 0 bases at V and 4 bases at J, with 10 bases between the two ends. CDR3 length: 15 amino acids. CDR3 DNA: TGCGCCAGCAGCCAAGATTGGTCGGGGAATCAGCCCCAGCATTTT. It is translated as CASSQDWSGNQPQHF.

This clonotype appeared once. This chain links TRBV7-3 with TRBJ2-6; D is undetermined. V lost 8 bases to trimming and J lost 3 bases, with 14 bases between them. The CDR3 has 15 residues. CDR1 SGHTA and CDR2 FQGTGA come from the germline V gene. The CDR3 sequence is CASSPSGRGANVLTF. For the CDR3, the DNA is TGTGCCAGCTCCCCCTCCGGCCGTGGGGCCAACGTCCTGACTTTC.

Details on this clonotype: This could be a read error, since a much larger clone is one nucleotide away. The V and J genes are TRBV9 and TRBJ1-5; D is uncertain. The CDR3 length is 14 residues. In germline, CDR1 is SGDLS, CDR2 YYNGEE. V shed 4 bases and J shed 1 base, with 9 bases lying between them. For the CDR3, the DNA is TGTGCCAGCAGCCAAGATCCCAGCAATCAGCCCCAGCATTTT. This codes for CASSQDPSNQPQHF. Full variable domain (rest looked up from reference TRBV9 and TRBJ1-5): DSGVTQTPKHLITATGQRVTLRCSPRSGDLSVYWYQQSLDQGLQFLIQYYNGEERAKGNILERFSAQQFPDLHSELNLSSLELGDSALYFCASSQDPSNQPQHFGDGTRLSIL.

For the CDR3, the DNA is TGCAGTGCTCCGGGACAGGGGCATGAGACCCAGTACTTC. It encodes CSAPGQGHETQYF. This sequence joins TRBV20-1 and TRBJ2-5, with 10 bases aligning to TRBD1. Germline V gives CDR1 DFQATT, CDR2 SNEGSKA (reference sequence). The CDR3 spans 13 residues. Trimming cost V 5 bases and J 5 bases; bases outside gene matches: 5.

This clonotype was observed at least ten times. The rearrangement joins TRBV6-5 to TRBJ1-1; D may be TRBD1 (5 bases). The CDR3 runs to 13 residues. V lost 6 bases, J lost 0 bases, and 8 bases lay in between. In germline, CDR1 is MNHEY, CDR2 SVGAGI. CDR3 sequence: CASSKGLNTEAFF. The CDR3 DNA reads TGTGCCAGCAGCAAGGGGCTGAACACTGAAGCTTTCTTT.